The clone carrying this T cell receptor beta chain was seen ten or more times. The entry originates in a study of shared clonotypes between healthy human individuals. Data came from immunoSEQ multiplex PCR; TCRdb stores just in-frame clones and leaves some out. The table includes over 850,000 clones, approximately 78% detected once. The CDR3 is 14 amino acids. Looked up from germline, CDR1 is LNHNV and CDR2 is YYDKDF (reference sequence). With V trimmed by 1 base and J by 3 bases, 3 bases remained unmatched. The sample taken for sequencing was memory CD4+ T cells from PBMCs. Subset defined: CD45RA-negative fraction. This chain uses TRBV15 with TRBJ2-7; TRBD2 matches at 7 bases. The sequence came from a man aged 18 to 30 in good health. Some clones in this sample may be carry-over from other donors' samples. CDR3 region: CATSRGLAGYEQYF. The CDR3 DNA reads TGTGCCACCAGCAGAGGACTAGCAGGCTACGAGCAGTACTTC.